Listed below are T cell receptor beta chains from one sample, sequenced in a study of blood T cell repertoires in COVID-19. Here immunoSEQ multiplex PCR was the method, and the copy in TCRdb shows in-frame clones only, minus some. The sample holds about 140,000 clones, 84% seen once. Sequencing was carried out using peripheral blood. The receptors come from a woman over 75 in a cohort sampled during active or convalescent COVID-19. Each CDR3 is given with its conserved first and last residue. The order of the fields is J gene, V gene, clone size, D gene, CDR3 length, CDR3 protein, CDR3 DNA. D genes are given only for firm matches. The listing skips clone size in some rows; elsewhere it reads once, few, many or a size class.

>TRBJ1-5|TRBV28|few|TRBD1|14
CASSERQGGEPQHF
TGTGCCAGCAGTGAAAGACAGGGGGGTGAGCCCCAGCATTTT
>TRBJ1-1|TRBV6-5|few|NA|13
CASTVSVNTEAFF
TGTGCCAGCACGGTCTCGGTGAACACTGAAGCTTTCTTT
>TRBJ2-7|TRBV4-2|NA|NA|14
CASSQEMRDYEQYF
TGTGCCAGCAGCCAAGAGATGAGGGACTACGAGCAGTACTTC
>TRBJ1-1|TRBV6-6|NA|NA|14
CASSRGGSNTEAFF
TGTGCCAGCAGCCGCGGTGGGAGTAACACTGAAGCTTTCTTT
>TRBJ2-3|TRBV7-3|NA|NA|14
CASSWLGVTDTQYF
TGTGCCAGCAGCTGGCTCGGGGTCACAGATACGCAGTATTTT
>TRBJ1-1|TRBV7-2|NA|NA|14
CASSGGRANTEAFF
TGTGCCAGCAGCGGGGGCAGGGCGAACACTGAAGCTTTCTTT
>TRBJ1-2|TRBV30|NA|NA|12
CAWSRQTYGYTF
TGTGCCTGGAGTCGACAGACCTATGGCTACACCTTC
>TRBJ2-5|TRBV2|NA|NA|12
CASSPSGVTQYF
TGTGCCAGCAGCCCTTCCGGGGTGACCCAGTACTTC
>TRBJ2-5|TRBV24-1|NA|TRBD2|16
CATSDASGGNQETQYF
TGTGCCACCAGTGATGCTAGCGGGGGGAATCAAGAGACCCAGTACTTC
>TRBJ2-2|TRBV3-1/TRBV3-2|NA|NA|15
CASSRTYDYTGELFF
TGTGCCAGCAGCCGAACTTATGATTACACCGGGGAGCTGTTTTTT